This T cell receptor (beta chain) was sequenced for a study of molecular identifiers for immune sequencing clone quantification. Investigators produced naive CD8 libraries from about 20,000 to 1,000,000 sorted cells, drawing on 10%, 30% or 50% RNA. Isolation of naive CD8 T cells was achieved by sorting on a CD8+CD4-CCR7+CD45RA+ phenotype. Listed TCR primers, together with previously described methods, were used for the bulk TCR libraries. Each CDR3 protein gets one entry after TCRdb re-called the PCR reads with MiXCR. The sample has 35,000 to 40,000 distinct CDR3 sequences; about 18% are singletons. This clonotype was detected many times. The CDR3 is 15 residues long. Germline CDR1 is DFQATT and CDR2 is SNEGSKA (reference sequence). V shed 2 bases and J 5 bases; nucleotides not matched to a gene: 5.

V usage is TRBV20-1 and J usage is TRBJ2-7; TRBD2 matches at 14 bases. The TCR was taken from a human donor in good health. Some libraries in this study had Jurkat cell RNA spiked in. Sequencing was done on a sample of naive CD8+ T cells from blood, with Jurkat cell RNA spiked in. Subset noted: FACS-sorted CD8+CD4-CCR7+CD45RA+ naive T cells. The CDR3 protein is CSARSGTSGSHEQYF. The CDR3 DNA follows: TGCAGTGCTAGAAGTGGGACTAGCGGGAGCCACGAGCAGTACTTC.